This entry lists 16 T cell receptor beta chains sequenced from one sample in a study of cytomegalovirus exposure and HLA in healthy donors. Researchers ran the PCR with 60 Vbeta and 13 Jbeta primers. TCRdb's copy holds only in-frame clones and misses some; the assay was immunoSEQ multiplex PCR. This table has fewer than 200,000 clones, approximately 71% appearing once. Sequenced material: PBMCs. Receptors originate from a girl aged 5-17 years in good health and CMV-seronegative.

This chain connects TRBV5-1 to TRBJ1-2; TRBD1 agrees at 8 bases. Losses at the gene ends were 0 bases for V and 6 bases for J; bases not matched to a gene: 13. The V gene's germline CDR1 is SGHRS and CDR2 YFSETQ. This CDR3 is 17 amino acids long. This CDR3 reads CASSLVGGGRGLNGYTF. The CDR3 DNA reads as TGCGCCAGCAGCTTGGTTGGAGGGGGCAGGGGGCTAAATGGCTACACCTTC.

In the case of this clone: Other DNA variants within this sample encode the same CDR3. The chain uses TRBV5-1 and TRBJ1-5; TRBD1 matches 8 bases. CDR1 is SGHRS, CDR2 YFSETQ, per germline. CDR3 length: 15 residues. V shed 1 base and J 1 base; nucleotides not matched to a gene: 1. CDR3 region: CASSLTGGSNQPQHF. The CDR3 DNA reads as TGCGCCAGCAGCTTGACAGGGGGGAGCAATCAGCCCCAGCATTTT.

The chain recombines TRBV27 with TRBJ2-3; D unresolved. Trimming took off 6 bases at V and 2 bases at J, with 3 bases between the two ends. CDR1 is MNHEY and CDR2 is SMNVEV in the germline V gene (reference sequence). CDR3 length: 11 residues. CDR3 bases: TGTGCCAGCAGGTACACAGATACGCAGTATTTT. Translated: CASRYTDTQYF.

V is TRBV6-1 and J is TRBJ1-2; TRBD1 is a possible D gene (5 bases). The V gene's germline CDR1 is MNHNS and CDR2 SASEGT. This CDR3 has 14 amino acids. Trimming left V 10 bases short and J 8 bases short, with 23 bases between. CDR3 protein: CAITKGQDPHGYTF. CDR3 nucleotides: TGTGCCATCACGAAGGGGCAGGACCCCCACGGCTACACCTTC.

The chain joins TRBV30 to TRBJ2-3; D is perhaps TRBD1 (5 bases). This CDR3 spans 16 amino acids. Germline loops: CDR1 GTSNPN, CDR2 SVGIG (reference sequence). The V end was cut by 1 base, the J end by 7 bases, with 21 bases between. The CDR3 DNA reads as TGTGCCTGGAGTGACCTTAGGGGCAGGAGCCCAAATACGCAGTATTTT. It specifies CAWSDLRGRSPNTQYF.

The genes are TRBV5-6 and TRBJ2-5, with TRBD1 as a possible D gene (6 bases). The CDR3 is made up of 14 amino acids. V lost 0 bases to trimming and J lost 2 bases, with 8 bases between them. Germline CDR1 and CDR2: SGHDT and YYEEEE. CDR3 DNA: TGTGCCAGCAGCTTGGAGGGGGTTCAAGAGACCCAGTACTTC. It specifies CASSLEGVQETQYF.

CDR3 loop: CASTSDRLQPQHF. CDR3 DNA: TGTGCCAGCACCTCGGACAGGCTGCAGCCCCAGCATTTT. J is TRBJ1-5 and V is TRBV6-1, with 7 bases fitting TRBD1. CDR3 length equals 13 residues. V was pared by 7 bases and J by 7 bases, with 7 bases of the junction left unmatched. Per germline, CDR1 MNHNS and CDR2 SASEGT.

V and J are TRBV28 and TRBJ2-1, with TRBD1 identical over 8 bases. CDR3 length equals 13 residues. V gave up 5 bases and J gave up 7 bases; unmatched junction bases: 4. Germline lookup yields CDR1 MDHEN and CDR2 SYDVKM. CDR3 region: CASSGQGWNEQFF. The CDR3 nucleotides read TGTGCCAGCAGTGGACAGGGTTGGAATGAGCAGTTCTTC.

The chain couples TRBV7-2 to TRBJ2-7; D is perhaps TRBD1 (7 bases). This CDR3 comprises 15 residues. Trimming removed 5 bases at V and 4 bases at J, with 18 bases between. Looked up from germline, CDR1 is SGHTA and CDR2 is FQGNSA. CDR3 region: CASSPIGGGNYEQYF. CDR3 DNA sequence: TGTGCCAGCAGCCCTATAGGAGGGGGCAATTACGAGCAGTACTTC.

This clone has a handful of counts. The chain carries TRBV6-5 and TRBJ1-2; a weak D match, TRBD1 (6 bases). The V end lost 4 bases, the J end lost 1 base, and 10 bases lay between the germline ends. The CDR3 loop spans 14 amino acids. From germline, CDR1 is MNHEY and CDR2 SVGAGI. CDR3 residues: CASSFGQFNYGYTF. The CDR3 nucleotides are TGTGCCAGCAGTTTCGGACAGTTTAACTATGGCTACACCTTC.

J is TRBJ1-1 and V is TRBV30; a weak D match, TRBD1 (6 bases). The V gene lost 4 bases and the J gene lost 8 bases, with 11 bases spanning the gap. Germline V gene data show CDR1 as GTSNPN and CDR2 as SVGIG (reference sequence). The length of the CDR3 is 11 residues. This CDR3 reads CAWTPDREAFF. CDR3 nucleotides: TGTGCCTGGACCCCCGACAGGGAAGCTTTCTTT.

The CDR3 sequence is CASRAGGDYGYTF. CDR3 DNA: TGTGCCAGCCGGGCAGGGGGCGACTATGGCTACACCTTC. The chain combines TRBV6-6 with TRBJ1-2; 8 bases agree with TRBD1. This CDR3 contains 13 residues. The junction had 5 bases not matched to a gene; V was cut back by 8 bases and J by 3 bases. Germline CDR1 reads MNHNY; CDR2 reads SVGAGI (reference sequence).

This clone was picked up a small number of times. The rearrangement joins TRBV9 to TRBJ2-7, with 8 nucleotides matching TRBD1. The V and J ends lost 3 bases and 5 bases, in that order; junction bases with no gene match: 7. This CDR3 comprises 14 residues. CDR1 is SGDLS and CDR2 is YYNGEE in the germline V gene. CDR3 coding DNA: TGTGCCAGCAGCGAAATAGGGACAGGCCACGAGCAGTACTTC. Protein sequence: CASSEIGTGHEQYF.

This chain connects TRBV5-1 to TRBJ1-4; TRBD1 might be the D (5 bases). Trimming cost V 0 bases and J 6 bases, with 6 bases left between them. Germline CDR1 is SGHRS and CDR2 is YFSETQ. The CDR3 consists of 13 residues. This CDR3 is CASSLAGDEKLFF. CDR3 sequence (DNA): TGCGCCAGCAGCTTGGCGGGGGATGAAAAACTGTTTTTT.

The chain links TRBV4-2 to TRBJ2-2, with 9 bases lining up with TRBD1. The CDR3 contains 18 residues. V trimming: 0 bases; J trimming: 8 bases; junction bases outside the gene matches: 13. Germline CDR1 LGHNA, CDR2 YNFKEQ. In nucleotides, the CDR3 is TGTGCCAGCAGCCAAGATAGGGGTTGGGACAGGGTAGTTGGGGAGCTGTTTTTT. Residues: CASSQDRGWDRVVGELFF.

This rearrangement joins TRBV7-3 to TRBJ1-2; D not resolved. The CDR3 spans 13 residues. V was trimmed by 3 bases and J by 6 bases, leaving 11 bases between them. In germline, CDR1 is SGHTA, CDR2 FQGTGA. The CDR3 reads CASSFADGDGYTF. DNA of the CDR3: TGTGCCAGCAGCTTCGCGGACGGGGATGGCTACACCTTC.